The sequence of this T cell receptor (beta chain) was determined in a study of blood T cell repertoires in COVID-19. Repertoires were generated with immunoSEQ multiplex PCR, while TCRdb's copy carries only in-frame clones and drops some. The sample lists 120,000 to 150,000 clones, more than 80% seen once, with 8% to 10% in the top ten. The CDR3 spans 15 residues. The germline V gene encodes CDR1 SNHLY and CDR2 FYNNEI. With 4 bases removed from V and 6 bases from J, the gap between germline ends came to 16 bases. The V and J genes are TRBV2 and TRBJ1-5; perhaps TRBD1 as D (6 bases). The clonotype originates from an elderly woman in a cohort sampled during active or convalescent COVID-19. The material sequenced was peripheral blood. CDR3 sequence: CASSVGAGSVQPQHF. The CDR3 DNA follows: TGTGCCAGCAGTGTGGGGGCGGGTAGTGTTCAGCCCCAGCATTTT.